Following are 30 T cell receptor beta chains from one sample sequenced in a study of early T cells in non-severe SARS-CoV-2 infection. One entry per CDR3 protein results from TCRdb running MiXCR on the 5' RACE reads. The table records 55,000 to 75,000 distinct CDR3 sequences, approximately 9.3% of them present only once. The sequenced sample was whole blood. These receptors originate from an adult who was a healthcare worker with PCR-confirmed SARS-CoV-2 infection or an uninfected control (not recorded which).

This clonotype was observed a handful of times. This CDR3 reads CARKPGQGIYEQYV. The CDR3 DNA is TGTGCCAGAAAACCGGGACAGGGAATCTACGAGCAGTACGTC. The J gene is TRBJ2-7, the V gene TRBV19; 9 nucleotides agree with TRBD1. The CDR3 covers 14 residues. After removal of 9 bases from V and 3 bases from J, the junction contained 9 bases not matched to a gene. CDR1 is LNHDA and CDR2 is SQIVND in the germline V gene (reference sequence).

At least ten counts were recorded for this clonotype. This rearrangement joins TRBV5-1 to TRBJ2-1; TRBD1 might be the D (6 bases). There are 16 residues in the CDR3. V was trimmed by 4 bases and J by 4 bases, leaving 18 bases between them. CDR1 SGHRS and CDR2 YFSETQ come from the germline V gene. The CDR3 region is CASSQSRGTRYNEQFF. The CDR3 nucleotides read TGCGCCAGCAGCCAGAGTAGGGGGACACGATACAATGAGCAGTTCTTC.

This chain uses TRBV12-3 or TRBV12-4 with TRBJ2-5, with 8 bases fitting TRBD1. The trim removed 7 bases at V and 1 base at J, leaving 2 bases unmatched. The CDR3 loop spans 13 amino acids. This CDR3 reads CASNGQGQETQYF. The CDR3, as DNA: TGTGCCAGCAACGGACAGGGCCAAGAGACCCAGTACTTC.

This clonotype was recorded many times. This chain uses TRBV18 with TRBJ2-2; 9 bases agree with TRBD1. This CDR3 spans 16 amino acids. Trimming at V came to 8 bases and at J to 2 bases, leaving 9 bases not matched to a gene. Germline V gene sequence: CDR1 KGHSH, CDR2 LQKENI. The CDR3 DNA reads TGTGCCAGCCAACGTTTGGGACAGGGTAACACCGGGGAGCTGTTTTTT. It yields the protein CASQRLGQGNTGELFF. The full variable domain, its missing parts supplied by reference TRBV18 and TRBJ2-2, is NAGVMQNPRHLVRRRGQEARLRCSPMKGHSHVYWYRQLPEEGLKFMVYLQKENIIDESGMPKERFSAEFPKEGPSILRIQQVVRGDSAAYFCASQRLGQGNTGELFFGEGSRLTVL.

This clonotype was seen ten or more times. The chain couples TRBV6-5 to TRBJ1-4, with D unclear. This CDR3 comprises 16 residues. The ends were cut back, 6 bases at V and 0 bases at J, with 14 bases in the middle. CDR1 and CDR2 (germline): MNHEY, SVGAGI. The CDR3 reads CASRRAAGATNEKLFF. The CDR3 DNA reads TGTGCCAGCAGACGGGCTGCCGGGGCAACTAATGAAAAACTGTTTTTT.

This clonotype was counted between two and nine times. This chain links TRBV6-2 or TRBV6-3 with TRBJ1-2; no definite D call. From germline, CDR1 is MNHEY and CDR2 SVGEGT. With 5 bases removed from V and 9 bases from J, the gap between germline ends came to 10 bases. The CDR3 is 11 amino acids. The CDR3 coding sequence is TGTGCCAGCAGTCTCGGACTTAGCTACACCTTC. Its translation: CASSLGLSYTF.

The chain couples TRBV30 to TRBJ1-1; D perhaps matches TRBD1 (6 bases). Between the trimmed V and J ends, which lost 5 bases and 1 base, there was a span of 8 bases. There are 12 residues in the CDR3. The germline V gene encodes CDR1 GTSNPN and CDR2 SVGIG (reference sequence). The CDR3 DNA follows: TGTGCCTGGGGGGGCCCGAACACTGAAGCTTTCTTT. Protein product: CAWGGPNTEAFF.

This clonotype was detected ten times or more. The V call is TRBV28, the J call TRBJ1-2; D remains ambiguous. V was clipped by 5 bases and J by 8 bases, with 21 bases between them. The CDR3 is 15 residues long. Germline CDR1 is MDHEN and CDR2 is SYDVKM. This CDR3 reads CASSPLSPEAHGYTF. DNA for the CDR3: TGTGCCAGCAGTCCCCTTTCCCCGGAAGCTCACGGCTACACCTTC.

This chain uses TRBV5-4 with TRBJ2-2; no reliable D call. The CDR3 spans 15 residues. Germline V lookup: CDR1 SGHNT, CDR2 YYREEE (reference sequence). Trimming took 0 bases from V and 0 from J, leaving 6 bases between them. The CDR3, as DNA: TGTGCCAGCAGCTTGGGGGCATCGAACACCGGGGAGCTGTTTTTT. Protein: CASSLGASNTGELFF.

This clonotype showed up just a few times. The V and J genes are TRBV6-2 or TRBV6-3 and TRBJ2-3; no reliable D call. Germline V gene data show CDR1 as MNHEY and CDR2 as SVGEGT. V lost 4 bases, J lost 0 bases, and 2 bases lay in between. The CDR3 runs 12 residues. CDR3 protein: CASSWSTDTQYF. CDR3 DNA sequence: TGTGCCAGCAGTTGGAGCACAGATACGCAGTATTTT.

This clonotype appeared many times. The chain recombines TRBV6-6 with TRBJ1-1; D remains ambiguous. The germline V gene encodes CDR1 MNHNY and CDR2 SVGAGI (reference sequence). Trimming pared 6 bases from V and 0 bases from J, leaving 8 bases between. CDR3 length: 13 residues. CDR3 region: CASSPIVNTEAFF. CDR3 nucleotide sequence: TGTGCCAGCAGCCCCATAGTGAACACTGAAGCTTTCTTT.

This clonotype was recorded many times. V and J are TRBV7-2 and TRBJ2-5; 8 nucleotides line up with TRBD1. Per germline, CDR1 SGHTA and CDR2 FQGNSA. This CDR3 spans 15 amino acids. V lost 1 base to trimming and J lost 6 bases; unmatched junction nucleotides: 7. The CDR3 loop reads CASSLDQGARKTQYF. CDR3 in DNA: TGTGCCAGCAGCTTAGACCAGGGGGCGCGAAAGACCCAGTACTTC.

V usage is TRBV27 and J usage is TRBJ2-7; D possibly corresponds to TRBD2 (5 bases). Between the trimmed V and J ends, which lost 7 bases and 3 bases, there was a span of 19 bases. The CDR3 loop spans 15 amino acids. Germline CDR1 and CDR2: MNHEY and SMNVEV (reference sequence). CDR3 sequence: CASTHRVRVFYEQYV. CDR3 DNA: TGTGCCAGCACCCACCGGGTGAGGGTCTTCTACGAGCAGTACGTC.

In its sample, this clonotype was seen many times. This chain joins TRBV6-5 and TRBJ1-5, with 7 nucleotides matching TRBD1. Trimming at V came to 6 bases and at J to 7 bases, leaving 9 bases not matched to a gene. In germline, CDR1 is MNHEY, CDR2 SVGAGI. The length of the CDR3 is 14 residues. For the CDR3, the DNA is TGTGCCAGCAGCCGAGACAGGGTGGGACAGCCCCAGCATTTT. Its protein is CASSRDRVGQPQHF.

The rearrangement joins TRBV11-2 to TRBJ2-3; 7 bases are a match to TRBD2. The CDR3 extends over 16 amino acids. The V and J ends lost 2 bases and 0 bases, in that order; junction bases with no gene match: 5. CDR1 is SGHAT and CDR2 is FQNNGV in the germline V gene. CDR3 amino acids: CASSLSSGVSTDTQYF. The CDR3 coding sequence is TGTGCCAGCAGCTTATCTAGCGGTGTTAGCACAGATACGCAGTATTTT.

This clonotype was detected ten times or more. The V call is TRBV6-2 or TRBV6-3, the J call TRBJ1-2; D remains unclear. Germline loops: CDR1 MNHEY, CDR2 SVGEGT. The CDR3 loop spans 15 amino acids. V lost 5 bases to trimming and J lost 5 bases, with 18 bases between them. The CDR3, as DNA: TGTGCCAGCAGTCGCACCCCGCGGTCGTCATATGGCTACACCTTC. Translation gives CASSRTPRSSYGYTF.

The chain is built from TRBV18 and TRBJ1-5, with D uncertain. Between the trimmed V and J ends, which lost 3 bases and 0 bases, there was a span of 3 bases. The CDR3 contains 13 residues. Germline CDR1 reads KGHSH; CDR2 reads LQKENI. The CDR3 nucleotides read TGTGCCAGCTCACCCGATAGCAATCAGCCCCAGCATTTT. It is translated as CASSPDSNQPQHF.

This clonotype was counted many times. The gene calls are TRBV29-1 and TRBJ1-1; no clear D. The CDR3 extends over 12 amino acids. Germline V lookup: CDR1 SQVTM, CDR2 ANQGSEA. V gave up 5 bases and J gave up 1 base, with 8 bases separating them. CDR3 residues: CSVSWSNTEAFF. CDR3 DNA: TGCAGCGTTAGCTGGTCGAACACTGAAGCTTTCTTT.

This chain joins TRBV7-9 and TRBJ1-1; unclear D gene. In germline, CDR1 is SEHNR, CDR2 FQNEAQ (reference sequence). Trimming pared 1 base from V and 0 bases from J, leaving 9 bases between. The CDR3 loop spans 15 amino acids. The chain's CDR3 is CASSLVLSLNTEAFF. The CDR3 nucleotides are TGTGCCAGCAGCTTAGTCCTATCCTTGAACACTGAAGCTTTCTTT.

This clonotype was found many times. The rearrangement joins TRBV6-2 or TRBV6-3 to TRBJ2-2; 10 positions match TRBD2. V was clipped by 5 bases and J by 3 bases; unmatched bases: 9. The CDR3 extends over 17 amino acids. From germline, CDR1 is MNHEY and CDR2 SVGEGT. CDR3 sequence reads: CASSHTLAGSYTGELFF. CDR3 in DNA: TGTGCCAGCAGTCATACACTAGCGGGGTCGTACACCGGGGAGCTGTTTTTT.

This clonotype has a count of ten or more. The CDR3 DNA reads as TGTGCCAGCTCTAACCAGCGCTATGAGCAGTTCTTC. It codes for CASSNQRYEQFF. The gene calls are TRBV7-3 and TRBJ2-1; D remains unclear. CDR1 and CDR2 from the germline V gene are SGHTA and FQGTGA. The CDR3 length is 12 residues. V was pared by 8 bases and J by 8 bases, with 13 bases between.

This chain links TRBV12-3 or TRBV12-4 with TRBJ1-2; a weak D match, TRBD1 (5 bases). The germline V and J ends were trimmed by 8 bases and 4 bases, with 20 bases remaining between them. This CDR3 is 15 amino acids long. The CDR3: CASQTGDRLPYGYTF. CDR3 nucleotides: TGTGCCAGCCAGACGGGGGATAGGCTCCCCTATGGCTACACCTTC.

The gene calls are TRBV24-1 and TRBJ2-3; D is perhaps TRBD2 (6 bases). This CDR3 is 17 amino acids long. Germline CDR1 and CDR2: KGHDR and SFDVKD. V was clipped by 0 bases and J by 0 bases, with 12 bases between them. CDR3 sequence reads: CATSDLRHGGSTDTQYF. The CDR3 nucleotides are TGTGCCACCAGTGATTTGAGGCATGGGGGGAGCACAGATACGCAGTATTTT.

At least ten counts were recorded for this clonotype. J is TRBJ1-4 and V is TRBV9; D remains ambiguous. The ends were cut back, 4 bases at V and 4 bases at J, with 14 bases in the middle. The CDR3 is 15 amino acids. Germline V CDR1 and CDR2: SGDLS, YYNGEE. The CDR3 nucleotides read TGTGCCAGCAGCACCCAGACGGGCAGTAATGAAAAACTGTTTTTT. It codes for CASSTQTGSNEKLFF.

This clonotype was detected many times. This chain joins TRBV6-5 and TRBJ1-2; 7 bases fit TRBD1. J lost 8 bases, V lost 6 bases, and 12 bases had no gene match. There are 14 residues in the CDR3. Germline CDR1 and CDR2: MNHEY and SVGAGI. CDR3 residues: CASRSERQGGGYTF. In DNA form, the CDR3 reads TGTGCCAGCAGAAGCGAGCGACAGGGAGGCGGCTACACCTTC.

This clonotype has at least ten counts. The V call is TRBV10-3, the J call TRBJ2-3; possibly TRBD1 for D (5 bases). Trimming took off 4 bases at V and 2 bases at J, with 10 bases between the two ends. This CDR3 comprises 14 residues. Germline V gene lookup returns CDR1 ENHRY and CDR2 SYGVKD. In DNA form, the CDR3 reads TGTGCCATCAGTGTCGGACACGACACAGATACGCAGTATTTT. This translates into CAISVGHDTDTQYF.

V and J are TRBV29-1 and TRBJ1-1; no reliable D call. Germline V gene data show CDR1 as SQVTM and CDR2 as ANQGSEA. This CDR3 has 13 amino acids. V gave up 4 bases and J gave up 0 bases, with 9 bases separating them. CDR3 in amino acids: CSVVGRLNTEAFF. CDR3 DNA sequence: TGCAGCGTTGTCGGACGCCTGAACACTGAAGCTTTCTTT.

This clonotype showed up just a few times. The chain recombines TRBV6-6 with TRBJ1-3; D may be TRBD1 (5 bases). The germline V gene has CDR1 MNHNY and CDR2 SVGAGI (reference sequence). This CDR3 has 14 amino acids. V lost 5 bases and J 0 bases, leaving 8 bases between the germline ends. For the CDR3, the DNA is TGTGCCAGCAGTCCAGGGAGCTCTGGAAACACCATATATTTT. It is translated as CASSPGSSGNTIYF.

The chain carries TRBV11-2 and TRBJ2-2; D is perhaps TRBD1 or TRBD2 (5 bases each). The CDR3 runs to 18 residues. The germline V gene encodes CDR1 SGHAT and CDR2 FQNNGV. V was clipped by 4 bases and J by 4 bases, with 22 bases between them. This CDR3 reads CASSSGGSGRAATGELFF. Here the CDR3 DNA reads TGTGCCAGCAGCTCCGGTGGTTCGGGACGGGCGGCCACCGGGGAGCTGTTTTTT.

This clonotype was counted a few times. The chain uses TRBV12-3 or TRBV12-4 and TRBJ2-3; 9 nucleotides align to TRBD1. J gave up 5 bases and V 6 bases, and 9 bases lay outside the gene matches. This CDR3 region has 15 residues. The CDR3 region has the DNA TGTGCCAGCAGCCGGCCGGGACAGGGAAGAGATACGCAGTATTTT. This gives the protein CASSRPGQGRDTQYF.